These 16 T cell receptor beta chains were all obtained from the same sample, sequenced in a study of lymphopenia after photon versus proton radiotherapy. Repertoires were generated with immunoSEQ multiplex PCR, while TCRdb's copy carries only in-frame clones and drops some. The top ten clones hold about 4.7% of a sample with 150,000 to 200,000 clones, approximately 86% of them seen once. The sample was peripheral blood, taken from a patient treated with photon-based radiotherapy. These receptors were taken from a man aged 50-59 years with gastric cancer.

The rearrangement joins TRBV7-9 to TRBJ2-5; D tentatively reads TRBD1 or TRBD2 (5 bases each). The ends were cut back, 1 base at V and 1 base at J, with 10 bases in the middle. CDR1 and CDR2 from the germline V gene are SEHNR and FQNEAQ (reference sequence). The CDR3 has 15 residues. In DNA, the CDR3 is TGTGCCAGCAGCTTAGTGCTGGGGGTCCAAGAGACCCAGTACTTC. It is translated as CASSLVLGVQETQYF.

V and J are TRBV7-2 and TRBJ2-1; D is undetermined. There are 17 residues in the CDR3. Germline V CDR1 and CDR2: SGHTA, FQGNSA. The V end lost 0 bases, the J end lost 7 bases, and 19 bases lay between the germline ends. The CDR3 here is CASSLALTRTRRNEQFF. The CDR3 bases are TGTGCCAGCAGCTTAGCGCTTACTCGCACCAGGAGAAATGAGCAGTTCTTC.

V and J are TRBV29-1 and TRBJ1-1, with 12 bases aligning to TRBD1. The length of the CDR3 is 16 residues. The V gene end was trimmed by 6 bases and the J gene end by 3 bases; junction bases not matched to a gene: 11. From germline, CDR1 is SQVTM and CDR2 ANQGSEA. CDR3 DNA: TGCAGCGTCGCGGGGACAGGGGGCTTTCGGGACACTGAAGCTTTCTTT. Translated: CSVAGTGGFRDTEAFF.

The rearrangement uses TRBV13 and TRBJ1-1; 7 nucleotides align to TRBD1. Germline CDR1 PRHDT, CDR2 FYEKMQ (reference sequence). This CDR3 spans 15 amino acids. V trimming: 1 base; J trimming: 0 bases; junction bases outside the gene matches: 2. The CDR3 reads CASSLVQGMNTEAFF. The DNA of the CDR3 is TGTGCCAGCAGCTTAGTACAGGGGATGAACACTGAAGCTTTCTTT.

Only a few counts were recorded for this clone. The chain carries TRBV19 and TRBJ2-2; D may be TRBD2 (6 bases). CDR3 length equals 14 residues. V lost 3 bases, J lost 6 bases, and 11 bases lay in between. Germline-derived CDR1 and CDR2 are LNHDA and SQIVND (reference sequence). CDR3 nucleotides: TGTGCCAGTAGTATCCGGAGGGCCGCCGGGGAGCTGTTTTTT. Protein sequence: CASSIRRAAGELFF.

The chain combines TRBV7-8 with TRBJ2-1; D perhaps matches TRBD1 (5 bases). In germline, CDR1 is SGHVS, CDR2 FQNEAQ. The V gene lost 0 bases and the J gene lost 5 bases, with 14 bases spanning the gap. This CDR3 is 16 amino acids long. DNA for the CDR3: TGTGCCAGCAGCTTAGCAGGTCGTCAGGGAAACAATGAGCAGTTCTTC. This gives the protein CASSLAGRQGNNEQFF.

The rearrangement uses TRBV15 and TRBJ1-2, with D possibly matching TRBD1 (6 bases). The germline V and J ends were trimmed by 0 bases and 4 bases, with 12 bases remaining between them. The CDR3 loop spans 15 amino acids. Germline lookup yields CDR1 LNHNV and CDR2 YYDKDF (reference sequence). The CDR3 loop is CATSRDQGSIYGYTF. CDR3 nucleotides: TGTGCCACCAGCAGAGATCAGGGGTCGATCTATGGCTACACCTTC.

The J gene is TRBJ1-4, the V gene TRBV10-2; D call uncertain. With 7 bases removed from V and 4 bases from J, the gap between germline ends came to 16 bases. The CDR3 extends over 15 amino acids. The germline gives CDR1 WSHSY, CDR2 SAAADI. The CDR3 DNA reads TGCGCCAGCAATCCAAGGACTCCCGATAATGAAAAACTGTTTTTT. Translating it yields CASNPRTPDNEKLFF.

The V call is TRBV15, the J call TRBJ2-7; tentative D call: TRBD1 (5 bases). There are 16 residues in the CDR3. V was pared by 4 bases and J by 3 bases, with 19 bases between. Germline CDR1 and CDR2: LNHNV and YYDKDF (reference sequence). In DNA, the CDR3 is TGTGCCACCAGCAAACCTTCCCAGGGTGGGGTCTACGAGCAGTACTTC. Translated, it gives CATSKPSQGGVYEQYF.

The chain combines TRBV6-5 with TRBJ2-3; a possible D gene is TRBD1 (6 bases). The germline V gene encodes CDR1 MNHEY and CDR2 SVGAGI. CDR3 size: 15 residues. The V end lost 0 bases, the J end lost 2 bases, and 9 bases lay between the germline ends. This chain's CDR3 is CASSYSRGNTDTQYF. CDR3 DNA: TGTGCCAGCAGTTACTCCAGGGGAAACACAGATACGCAGTATTTT.

The chain employs TRBV7-2 and TRBJ1-1, with D possibly being TRBD1 (5 bases). From germline, CDR1 is SGHTA and CDR2 FQGNSA. The ends were cut back, 3 bases at V and 7 bases at J, with 12 bases in the middle. The CDR3 length is 13 residues. The CDR3 nucleotides are TGTGCCAGCAGCTTGGACGGAGGGGTTGAAGCTTTCTTT. Protein: CASSLDGGVEAFF.

The chain joins TRBV7-2 to TRBJ2-7; 7 bases are a match to TRBD1. The length of the CDR3 is 15 residues. J lost 3 bases, V lost 7 bases, and 12 bases had no gene match. Germline lookup yields CDR1 SGHTA and CDR2 FQGNSA. The DNA of the CDR3 is TGTGCCAGCACCATCGGCGGACCAGGGGGCTACGAGCAGTACTTC. It encodes CASTIGGPGGYEQYF.

The chain links TRBV10-2 to TRBJ2-5; 15 bases fit TRBD2. The CDR3 consists of 14 residues. Per the germline V gene, CDR1 is WSHSY and CDR2 is SAAADI. Unmatched junction bases numbered 0, after V lost 6 bases and J lost 4 bases. This CDR3 is CASRGLAGGETQYF. Written as DNA, the CDR3 is TGCGCCAGCAGGGGACTAGCGGGAGGAGAGACCCAGTACTTC.

This chain joins TRBV6-5 and TRBJ1-5; D remains unclear. Germline CDR1 MNHEY, CDR2 SVGAGI. The CDR3 is 14 residues long. The V and J ends lost 3 bases and 5 bases respectively, with 11 bases between them. This CDR3 reads CASSYLGKDQPQHF. CDR3 coding DNA: TGTGCCAGCAGTTATCTGGGGAAGGATCAGCCCCAGCATTTT.

This chain uses TRBV29-1 with TRBJ2-7; D is unclear. The V and J ends lost 7 bases and 1 base respectively, with 8 bases between them. Germline values: CDR1 SQVTM, CDR2 ANQGSEA. The CDR3 is made up of 11 amino acids. As DNA, the CDR3 is TGCAGCGCAACAATTTCCTACGAGCAGTACTTC. Amino acids: CSATISYEQYF.

V and J are TRBV11-1 and TRBJ2-7, with 10 bases matching TRBD2. Trimming at V came to 2 bases and at J to 5 bases, leaving 9 bases not matched to a gene. CDR1 is SGHAT and CDR2 is FQDESV in the germline V gene (reference sequence). This CDR3 has 16 residues. The CDR3: CASSLNILAGDNEQYF. CDR3 nucleotide sequence: TGTGCCAGCAGCTTAAATATTCTAGCGGGAGACAACGAGCAGTACTTC.